The 27 T cell receptor beta chains reported below all come from one sample, sequenced in a study of OX40 agonist ivuxolimab in advanced cancers. Produced via immunoSEQ multiplex PCR; TCRdb's table is partial and in-frame only. The table lists 80,000 or so clones, 70% to 90% of them singletons. The source material was CD4+ or CD8+ T cells sorted from blood, sampled in a trial of the OX40 agonist ivuxolimab. Source of these receptors: an adult with an advanced solid tumor such as melanoma, head and neck, liver or kidney cancer.

The table lists this clone with a count of one. The chain is built from TRBV7-2 and TRBJ1-4; D possibly corresponds to TRBD1 (6 bases). Germline V gives CDR1 SGHTA, CDR2 FQGNSA. The CDR3 sequence is 15 residues long. V was shortened by 5 bases and J by 5 bases, with 15 bases between the two germline ends. This chain's CDR3 is CASSQQGRGNEKLFF. DNA for the CDR3: TGTGCCAGCAGCCAACAGGGTAGAGGGAATGAAAAACTGTTTTTT.

The chain joins TRBV25-1 to TRBJ2-3; tentatively, D is TRBD2 (5 bases). Trimming took 2 bases from V and 10 from J, leaving 22 bases between them. Germline V gives CDR1 MGHDK, CDR2 SYGVNS. The CDR3 has 16 residues. CDR3 residues: CASSEMVVGMGSAQYF. DNA for the CDR3: TGTGCCAGCAGTGAAATGGTAGTGGGGATGGGGAGCGCGCAGTATTTT.

This clone occurred a few times. This chain connects TRBV18 to TRBJ1-5; 9 nucleotides align to TRBD1. The V gene's germline CDR1 is KGHSH and CDR2 LQKENI. After removal of 3 bases from V and 5 bases from J, the junction contained 5 bases not matched to a gene. The CDR3 has 15 amino acids. The CDR3 DNA reads as TGTGCCAGCTCACCTCGGGACAGGGCTGATCAGCCCCAGCATTTT. Translated: CASSPRDRADQPQHF. Using reference TRBV18 and TRBJ1-5 for the parts outside the CDR3, the full variable domain is NAGVMQNPRHLVRRRGQEARLRCSPMKGHSHVYWYRQLPEEGLKFMVYLQKENIIDESGMPKERFSAEFPKEGPSILRIQQVVRGDSAAYFCASSPRDRADQPQHFGDGTRLSIL.

The chain has TRBV5-1 and TRBJ2-3; no clear D gene. Trimming cost V 2 bases and J 4 bases, with 11 bases left between them. The V gene's germline CDR1 is SGHRS and CDR2 YFSETQ. The CDR3 is 14 residues long. CDR3 in amino acids: CASSFRQASDTQYF. The CDR3 DNA is TGCGCCAGCAGCTTCCGACAAGCTTCAGATACGCAGTATTTT.

V gene TRBV28 combines with J gene TRBJ1-5; no reliable D call. The CDR3 contains 15 residues. The V end was cut by 6 bases, the J end by 0 bases, with 12 bases between. Looked up from germline, CDR1 is MDHEN and CDR2 is SYDVKM. CDR3 nucleotide sequence: TGTGCCAGCAGGTTTATGGGGAATAGCAATCAGCCCCAGCATTTT. As protein: CASRFMGNSNQPQHF.

The chain combines TRBV7-2 with TRBJ2-7; 8 nucleotides match TRBD2. The CDR3 extends over 14 amino acids. Germline lookup yields CDR1 SGHTA and CDR2 FQGNSA. The V segment lost 6 bases and the J segment 0 bases; nucleotides outside the gene matches: 4. CDR3 nucleotides: TGTGCCAGCAGGGGCGGGACTAGCTCCTACGAGCAGTACTTC. Its translation: CASRGGTSSYEQYF.

This chain uses TRBV5-4 with TRBJ2-1; D is undetermined. Germline CDR1 is SGHNT and CDR2 is YYREEE (reference sequence). This CDR3 is 14 amino acids long. Trimming stripped 2 bases from V and 6 bases from J, with 12 bases between. CDR3 DNA: TGTGCCAGCAGCTTACGCGGAGCGAGCAATGAGCAGTTCTTC. Encoded protein: CASSLRGASNEQFF.

This chain joins TRBV5-1 and TRBJ2-7, with TRBD1 matching over 7 bases. Looked up from germline, CDR1 is SGHRS and CDR2 is YFSETQ. V dropped 4 bases and J dropped 6; count of bases not matched to a gene: 16. This CDR3 region has 16 residues. The CDR3 reads CASSPTGGQSFREQYF. The CDR3 bases are TGCGCCAGCAGCCCGACTGGGGGACAGAGCTTTCGCGAGCAGTACTTC.

The rearrangement uses TRBV7-3 and TRBJ2-3; 11 bases map to TRBD2. The V and J ends lost 5 bases and 2 bases, in that order; junction bases with no gene match: 6. The CDR3 is 16 amino acids. CDR1 SGHTA and CDR2 FQGTGA come from the germline V gene. Here the CDR3 reads CASSEVAGGPTDTQYF. CDR3 sequence (DNA): TGTGCCAGCAGCGAGGTAGCGGGAGGGCCCACAGATACGCAGTATTTT.

The V gene is TRBV20-1, the J gene TRBJ2-7; D gene ambiguous. The germline V and J ends were trimmed by 3 bases and 6 bases, with 6 bases remaining between them. This CDR3 is 10 amino acids long. Germline V gives CDR1 DFQATT, CDR2 SNEGSKA (reference sequence). The CDR3 protein is CSASSTEQYF. CDR3 nucleotides: TGCAGTGCTAGCTCCACCGAGCAGTACTTC.

This clone showed up just once. The chain has TRBV6-5 and TRBJ2-7, with TRBD2 as a possible D gene (6 bases). Germline values: CDR1 MNHEY, CDR2 SVGAGI. Between the trimmed V and J ends, which lost 0 bases and 0 bases, there was a span of 12 bases. The CDR3 is made up of 16 amino acids. CDR3 nucleotide sequence: TGTGCCAGCAGTTACTCGAGGTTCGGGGGCTCCTACGAGCAGTACTTC. It codes for CASSYSRFGGSYEQYF.

This clone was found a few times. The chain links TRBV7-3 to TRBJ2-2; a weak D match, TRBD2 (6 bases). Trimming took 5 bases from V and 2 from J, leaving 12 bases between them. The CDR3 has 15 residues. From germline, CDR1 is SGHTA and CDR2 FQGTGA. The CDR3 region is CASSMGTFNTGELFF. As DNA, the CDR3 is TGTGCCAGCAGCATGGGGACTTTTAACACCGGGGAGCTGTTTTTT.

V is TRBV19 and J is TRBJ1-1; 8 nucleotides line up with TRBD1. After removal of 1 base from V and 3 bases from J, the junction contained 10 bases not matched to a gene. CDR3 size: 17 residues. The germline V gene has CDR1 LNHDA and CDR2 SQIVND (reference sequence). The CDR3 protein is CASSIVGRGLGDTEAFF. Written as DNA, the CDR3 is TGTGCCAGTAGTATAGTGGGCAGGGGGCTTGGAGACACTGAAGCTTTCTTT. Combining the CDR3 with reference TRBV19 and TRBJ1-1 gives the whole variable domain DGGITQSPKYLFRKEGQNVTLSCEQNLNHDAMYWYRQDPGQGLRLIYYSQIVNDFQKGDIAEGYSVSREKKESFPLTVTSAQKNPTAFYLCASSIVGRGLGDTEAFFGQGTRLTVV.

The V and J genes are TRBV19 and TRBJ1-2; the D gene is possibly TRBD1 (6 bases). The germline V and J ends were trimmed by 6 bases and 14 bases, with 25 bases remaining between them. CDR1 is LNHDA, CDR2 SQIVND, per germline (reference sequence). CDR3 length: 14 amino acids. CDR3 nucleotide sequence: TGTGCCAGTAGCCTCGGGGGGGCAGTCCCCATGGGGACCTTC. Its protein is CASSLGGAVPMGTF.

This rearrangement joins TRBV7-2 to TRBJ1-4, with 7 bases aligning to TRBD1. V lost 0 bases and J lost 3; bases outside the gene matches: 4. The CDR3 is 16 amino acids. The germline V gene encodes CDR1 SGHTA and CDR2 FQGNSA. In nucleotides, the CDR3 is TGTGCCAGCAGCTTAGCGTACAGGGGCGCTAATGAAAAACTGTTTTTT. This gives the protein CASSLAYRGANEKLFF.

V and J are TRBV30 and TRBJ1-2, with D perhaps TRBD1 (6 bases). Germline values: CDR1 GTSNPN, CDR2 SVGIG (reference sequence). V lost 1 base, J lost 4 bases, and 10 bases lay in between. This CDR3 contains 13 residues. CDR3 region: CAWSGGGAYGYTF. The CDR3 coding sequence is TGTGCCTGGAGTGGAGGGGGAGCCTATGGCTACACCTTC. The full variable domain, rest sourced from reference TRBV30 and TRBJ1-2, is SQTIHQWPATLVQPVGSPLSLECTVEGTSNPNLYWYRQAAGRGLQLLFYSVGIGQISSEVPQNLSASRPQDRQFILSSKKLLLSDSGFYLCAWSGGGAYGYTFGSGTRLTVV.

V is TRBV30 and J is TRBJ2-5; TRBD1 might be the D (6 bases). V was clipped by 0 bases and J by 5 bases, with 16 bases between them. Germline lookup yields CDR1 GTSNPN and CDR2 SVGIG (reference sequence). The CDR3 length is 15 residues. CDR3: CAWSVGAQGRETQYF. In DNA, the CDR3 is TGTGCCTGGAGTGTGGGGGCGCAGGGTCGGGAGACCCAGTACTTC.

The V and J genes are TRBV10-3 and TRBJ2-6; D is undetermined. The CDR3 has 14 residues. V lost 6 bases and J 0 bases, leaving 6 bases between the germline ends. The germline gives CDR1 ENHRY, CDR2 SYGVKD. CDR3 nucleotides: TGTGCCATCAGCCCGATCTCTGGGGCCAACGTCCTGACTTTC. Translated: CAISPISGANVLTF.

V gene TRBV28 combines with J gene TRBJ2-7; perhaps TRBD2 as D (5 bases). CDR1 and CDR2 (germline): MDHEN, SYDVKM. The CDR3 extends over 13 amino acids. V was trimmed by 11 bases and J by 4 bases, leaving 18 bases between them. CDR3 in amino acids: CASTGPDSYEQYF. As DNA, the CDR3 is TGTGCCTCCACGGGCCCGGACTCTTACGAGCAGTACTTC.

V is TRBV6-6 and J is TRBJ2-6, with 7 bases lining up with TRBD1. The V gene's germline CDR1 is MNHNY and CDR2 SVGAGI (reference sequence). The CDR3 runs 15 residues. Trimming cost V 2 bases and J 4 bases; bases outside gene matches: 2. Here the CDR3 reads CASSYTGEGANVLTF. The DNA for the CDR3 is TGTGCCAGCAGTTACACAGGGGAAGGGGCCAACGTCCTGACTTTC.

V is TRBV21-1 and J is TRBJ1-4; the table's D call, TRBD1, has no DNA check behind it. TRBV21-1 corresponds to a pseudogene. The CDR3 is 18 amino acids. In DNA form, the CDR3 reads TGTGCCAGCAGCAAGCACCGACAGGGTAACGCAACTAATGAAAAACTGTTTTTT. Amino acids: CASSKHRQGNATNEKLFF.

The V gene is TRBV6-1, the J gene TRBJ1-4, with TRBD1 identical over 8 bases. This CDR3 region has 14 residues. The germline gives CDR1 MNHNS, CDR2 SASEGT. With 4 bases clipped from V and 7 bases from J, the junction kept 5 bases outside the gene matches. The CDR3 loop reads CASSVNRGGEKLFF. In DNA form, the CDR3 reads TGTGCCAGCAGTGTTAACAGGGGGGGTGAAAAACTGTTTTTT.

The rearrangement links TRBV6-5 to TRBJ2-4; 9 nucleotides agree with TRBD1. Germline CDR1 is MNHEY and CDR2 is SVGAGI. This CDR3 has 14 amino acids. J was trimmed by 6 bases and V by 6 bases; bases with no gene match: 6. The CDR3 is CASSRDRVGNIQYF. Written as DNA, the CDR3 is TGTGCCAGCAGCCGGGACAGGGTCGGAAACATTCAGTACTTC.

CDR3 coding DNA: TGTGCCAGCAGCCAGAACCTCCCGGGACGGCAAGAGACCCAGTACTTC. It specifies CASSQNLPGRQETQYF. The chain couples TRBV5-4 to TRBJ2-5; D is perhaps TRBD1 or TRBD2 (5 bases each). Germline CDR1 reads SGHNT; CDR2 reads YYREEE (reference sequence). The CDR3 loop spans 16 amino acids. Trimming took off 4 bases at V and 2 bases at J, with 18 bases between the two ends.

This chain connects TRBV7-2 to TRBJ1-6, with a tentative D call TRBD1 (6 bases). This CDR3 contains 16 residues. Looked up from germline, CDR1 is SGHTA and CDR2 is FQGNSA. The V and J ends lost 5 bases and 9 bases respectively, with 20 bases between them. CDR3: CASSLLQGSGSSPLHF. The CDR3 region has the DNA TGTGCCAGCAGCCTTCTACAGGGATCCGGTAGTTCACCCCTCCACTTT.

J is TRBJ1-2 and V is TRBV21-1. TRBV21-1 is a documented pseudogene. This CDR3 has 12 amino acids. CDR3 sequence: CALGTEDYGYTF. The CDR3 coding sequence is TGTGCATTGGGCACCGAGGACTATGGCTACACCTTC.

The chain carries TRBV7-3 and TRBJ2-1, with 10 positions matching TRBD2. Unmatched junction bases numbered 6, after V lost 5 bases and J lost 8 bases. Germline CDR1 reads SGHTA; CDR2 reads FQGTGA. This CDR3 is built from 14 residues. The CDR3 loop is CASSPWTSGDEQFF. The CDR3 DNA reads as TGTGCCAGCAGCCCATGGACTAGCGGAGATGAGCAGTTCTTC.